This T cell receptor beta chain was profiled in a study of blood T cell repertoires in COVID-19. Seattle enrolled patients during active infection and tracked them longitudinally. Source study methods: Estimates of nucleated cell counts were drawn from the amplification of reference gene primers. Sequencing used immunoSEQ multiplex PCR; TCRdb keeps in-frame clones, though not all of them. The V and J calls and clone size were taken over from that table, and D and trimming were inferred from the DNA. Counted here are under 200,000 clones, roughly 81% occurring once; the ten biggest clones make up less than 6.5%. Germline CDR1 and CDR2: MNHNS and SASEGT. This CDR3 has 17 residues. With 2 bases clipped from V and 2 bases from J, the junction kept 9 bases outside the gene matches.

This rearrangement joins TRBV6-1 to TRBJ2-4; the match to TRBD1 covers 7 bases. Sequenced input: peripheral blood. This TCR came from a woman in her forties or fifties with COVID-19, enrolled during active disease. CDR3 sequence: CASSERLRGSPKNIQYF. In nucleotides, the CDR3 is TGTGCCAGCAGTGAACGGCTCAGGGGGTCGCCCAAAAACATTCAGTACTTC.